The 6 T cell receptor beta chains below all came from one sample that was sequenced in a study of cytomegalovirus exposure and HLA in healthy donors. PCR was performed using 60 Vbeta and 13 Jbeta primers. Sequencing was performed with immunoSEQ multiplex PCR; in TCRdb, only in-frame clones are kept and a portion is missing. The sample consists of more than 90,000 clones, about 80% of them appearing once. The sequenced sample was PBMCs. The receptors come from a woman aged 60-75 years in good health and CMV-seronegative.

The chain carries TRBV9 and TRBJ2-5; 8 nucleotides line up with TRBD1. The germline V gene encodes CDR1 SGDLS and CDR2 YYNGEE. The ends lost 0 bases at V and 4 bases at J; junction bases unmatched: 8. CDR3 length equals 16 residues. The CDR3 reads CASSVVGQGAVETQYF. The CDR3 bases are TGTGCCAGCAGCGTAGTGGGGCAGGGGGCTGTAGAGACCCAGTACTTC.

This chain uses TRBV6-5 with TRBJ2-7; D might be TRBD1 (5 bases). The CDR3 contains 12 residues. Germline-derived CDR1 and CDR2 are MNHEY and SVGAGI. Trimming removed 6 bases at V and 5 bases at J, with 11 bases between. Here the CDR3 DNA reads TGTGCCAGCAGAGGACAATCAAACGAGCAGTACTTC. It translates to CASRGQSNEQYF.

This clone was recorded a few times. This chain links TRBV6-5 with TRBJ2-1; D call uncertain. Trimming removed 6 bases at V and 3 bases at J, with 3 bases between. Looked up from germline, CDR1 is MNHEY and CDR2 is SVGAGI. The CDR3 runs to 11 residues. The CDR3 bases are TGTGCCAGCAGCCTCTACAATGAGCAGTTCTTC. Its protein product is CASSLYNEQFF.

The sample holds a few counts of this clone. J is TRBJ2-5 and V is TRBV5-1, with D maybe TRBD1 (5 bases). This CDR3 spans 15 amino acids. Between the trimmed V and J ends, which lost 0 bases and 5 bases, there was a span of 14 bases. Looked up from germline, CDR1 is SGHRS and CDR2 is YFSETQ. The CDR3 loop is CASSLGRPGPETQYF. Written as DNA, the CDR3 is TGCGCCAGCAGCTTGGGGCGGCCAGGGCCCGAGACCCAGTACTTC.

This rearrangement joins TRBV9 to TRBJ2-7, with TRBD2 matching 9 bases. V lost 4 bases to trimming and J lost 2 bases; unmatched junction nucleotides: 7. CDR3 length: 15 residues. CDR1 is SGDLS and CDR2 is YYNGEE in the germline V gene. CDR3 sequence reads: CASSTLAGAPYEQYF. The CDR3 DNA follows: TGTGCCAGCAGCACTTTAGCGGGGGCCCCCTACGAGCAGTACTTC.

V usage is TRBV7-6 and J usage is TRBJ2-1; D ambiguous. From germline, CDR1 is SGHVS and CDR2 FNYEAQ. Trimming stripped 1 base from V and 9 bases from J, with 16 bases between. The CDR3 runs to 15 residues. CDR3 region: CASSLGPSAVGEQFF. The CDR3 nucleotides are TGTGCCAGCAGCTTAGGTCCATCGGCGGTGGGTGAGCAGTTCTTC.